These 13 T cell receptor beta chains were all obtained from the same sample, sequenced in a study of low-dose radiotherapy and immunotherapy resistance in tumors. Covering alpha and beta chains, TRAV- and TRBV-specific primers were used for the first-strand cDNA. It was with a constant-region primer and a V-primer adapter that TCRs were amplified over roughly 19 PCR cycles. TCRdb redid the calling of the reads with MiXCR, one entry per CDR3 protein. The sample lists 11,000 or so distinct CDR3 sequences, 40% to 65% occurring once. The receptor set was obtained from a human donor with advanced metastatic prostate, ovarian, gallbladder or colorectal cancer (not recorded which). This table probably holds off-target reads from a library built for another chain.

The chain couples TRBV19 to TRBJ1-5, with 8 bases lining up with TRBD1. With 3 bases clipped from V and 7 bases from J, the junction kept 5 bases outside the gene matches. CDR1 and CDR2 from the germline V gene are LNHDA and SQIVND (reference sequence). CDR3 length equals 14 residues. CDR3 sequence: CASSMGQGAQPQHF. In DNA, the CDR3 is TGTGCCAGTAGTATGGGGCAGGGGGCCCAGCCCCAGCATTTT.

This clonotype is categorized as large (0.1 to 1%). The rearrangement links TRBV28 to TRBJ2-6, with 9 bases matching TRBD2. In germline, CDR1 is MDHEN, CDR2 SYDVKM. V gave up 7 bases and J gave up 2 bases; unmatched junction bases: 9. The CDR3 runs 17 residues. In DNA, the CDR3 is TGTGCCAGCAAAACTAGCGGGTTCCTCCCTGGGGCCAACGTCCTGACTTTC. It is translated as CASKTSGFLPGANVLTF.

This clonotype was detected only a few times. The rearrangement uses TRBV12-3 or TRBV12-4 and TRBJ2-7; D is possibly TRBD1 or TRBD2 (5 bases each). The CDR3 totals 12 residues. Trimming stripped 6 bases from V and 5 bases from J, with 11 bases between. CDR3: CASRGAADEQYF. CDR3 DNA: TGTGCCAGCAGAGGGGCAGCGGACGAGCAGTACTTC.

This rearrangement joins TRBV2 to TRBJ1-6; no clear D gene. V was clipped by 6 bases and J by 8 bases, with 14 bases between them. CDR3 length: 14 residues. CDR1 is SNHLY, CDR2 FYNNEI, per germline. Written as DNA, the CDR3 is TGTGCCAGCAGCCGTATGGCGGGATATTCACCCCTCCACTTT. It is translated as CASSRMAGYSPLHF.

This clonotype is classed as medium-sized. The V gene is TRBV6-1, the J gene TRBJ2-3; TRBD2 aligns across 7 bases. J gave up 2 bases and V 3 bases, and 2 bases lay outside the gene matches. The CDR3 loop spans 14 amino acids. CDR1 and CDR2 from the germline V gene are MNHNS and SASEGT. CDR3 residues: CASSDSGHTDTQYF. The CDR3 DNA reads TGTGCCAGCAGTGATAGCGGGCACACAGATACGCAGTATTTT.

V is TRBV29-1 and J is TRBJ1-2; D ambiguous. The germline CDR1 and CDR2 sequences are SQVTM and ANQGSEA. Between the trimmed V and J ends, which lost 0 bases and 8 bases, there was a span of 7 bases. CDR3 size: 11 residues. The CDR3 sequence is CSVEDNEGYTF. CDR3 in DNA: TGCAGCGTTGAAGATAATGAAGGCTACACCTTC.

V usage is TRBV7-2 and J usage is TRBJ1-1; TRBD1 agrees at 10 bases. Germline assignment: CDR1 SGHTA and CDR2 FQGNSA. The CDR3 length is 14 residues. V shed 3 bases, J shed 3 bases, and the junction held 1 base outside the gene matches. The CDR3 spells CASSLDRGDTEAFF. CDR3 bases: TGTGCCAGCAGCTTGGACAGGGGGGACACTGAAGCTTTCTTT.

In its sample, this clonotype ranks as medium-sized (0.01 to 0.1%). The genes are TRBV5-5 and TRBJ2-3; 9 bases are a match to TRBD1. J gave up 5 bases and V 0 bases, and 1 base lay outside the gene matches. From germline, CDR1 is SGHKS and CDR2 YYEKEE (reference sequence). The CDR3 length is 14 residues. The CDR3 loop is CASSLGDRVDTQYF. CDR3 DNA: TGTGCCAGCAGCTTGGGGGACAGGGTAGATACGCAGTATTTT. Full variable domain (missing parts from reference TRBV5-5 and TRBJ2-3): DAGVTQSPTHLIKTRGQQVTLRCSPISGHKSVSWYQQVLGQGPQFIFQYYEKEERGRGNFPDRFSARQFPNYSSELNVNALLLGDSALYLCASSLGDRVDTQYFGPGTRLTVL.

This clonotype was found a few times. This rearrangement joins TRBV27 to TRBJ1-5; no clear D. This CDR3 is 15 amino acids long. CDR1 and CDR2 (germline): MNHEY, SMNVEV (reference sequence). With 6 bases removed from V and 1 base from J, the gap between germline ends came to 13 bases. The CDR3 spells CASSSPEGSNQPQHF. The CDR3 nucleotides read TGTGCCAGCAGCTCCCCTGAAGGGAGCAATCAGCCCCAGCATTTT.

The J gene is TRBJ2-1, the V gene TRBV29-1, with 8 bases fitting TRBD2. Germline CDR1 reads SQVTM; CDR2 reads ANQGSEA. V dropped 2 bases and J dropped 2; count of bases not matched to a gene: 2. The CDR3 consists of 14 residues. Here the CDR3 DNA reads TGCAGCGTTGAAAGCGGGAGCACCTACAATGAGCAGTTCTTC. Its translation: CSVESGSTYNEQFF.

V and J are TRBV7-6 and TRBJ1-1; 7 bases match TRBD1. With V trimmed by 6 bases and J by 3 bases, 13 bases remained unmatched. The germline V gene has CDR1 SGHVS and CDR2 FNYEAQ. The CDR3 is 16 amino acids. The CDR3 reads CASRSQGGLRYTEAFF. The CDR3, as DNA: TGTGCCAGCAGGTCTCAGGGGGGGTTGAGGTACACTGAAGCTTTCTTT.

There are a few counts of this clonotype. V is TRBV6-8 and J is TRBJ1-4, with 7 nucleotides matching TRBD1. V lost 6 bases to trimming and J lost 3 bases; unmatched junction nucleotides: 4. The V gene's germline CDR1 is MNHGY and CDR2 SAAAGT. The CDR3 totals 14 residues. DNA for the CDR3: TGTGCCAGCAGCAAGACAGGGCCTAATGAAAAACTGTTTTTT. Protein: CASSKTGPNEKLFF.

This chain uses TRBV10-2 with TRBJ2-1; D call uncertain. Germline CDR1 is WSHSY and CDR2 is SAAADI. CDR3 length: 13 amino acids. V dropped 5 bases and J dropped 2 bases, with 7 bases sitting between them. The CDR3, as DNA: TGCGCCAGCAGTAGCGCCACCTACAATGAGCAGTTCTTC. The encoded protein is CASSSATYNEQFF.